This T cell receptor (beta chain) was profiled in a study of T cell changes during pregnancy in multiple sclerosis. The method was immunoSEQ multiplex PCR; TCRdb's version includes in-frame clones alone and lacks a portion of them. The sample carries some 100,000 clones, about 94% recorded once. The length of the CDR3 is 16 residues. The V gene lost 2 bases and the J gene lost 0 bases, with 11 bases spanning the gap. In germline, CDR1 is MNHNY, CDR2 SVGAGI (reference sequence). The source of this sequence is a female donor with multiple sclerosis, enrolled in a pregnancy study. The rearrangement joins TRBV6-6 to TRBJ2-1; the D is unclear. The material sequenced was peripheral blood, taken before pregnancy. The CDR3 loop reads CASSYEPISSYNEQFF. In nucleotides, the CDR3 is TGTGCCAGCAGTTACGAGCCGATAAGCTCCTACAATGAGCAGTTCTTC.